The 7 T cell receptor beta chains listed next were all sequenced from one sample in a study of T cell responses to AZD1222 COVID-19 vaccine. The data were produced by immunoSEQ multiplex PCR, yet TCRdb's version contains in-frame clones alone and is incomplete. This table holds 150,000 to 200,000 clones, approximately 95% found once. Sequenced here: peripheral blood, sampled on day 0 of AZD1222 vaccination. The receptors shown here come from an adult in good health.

The CDR3 bases are TGCGCCAGCAGCCCGAAGAGGGACAGGAGGCCCTACGAGCAGTACTTC. It yields the protein CASSPKRDRRPYEQYF. The chain couples TRBV5-1 to TRBJ2-7; 8 positions match TRBD1. This CDR3 is built from 16 residues. Germline V CDR1 and CDR2: SGHRS, YFSETQ. V dropped 4 bases and J dropped 2; count of bases not matched to a gene: 11.

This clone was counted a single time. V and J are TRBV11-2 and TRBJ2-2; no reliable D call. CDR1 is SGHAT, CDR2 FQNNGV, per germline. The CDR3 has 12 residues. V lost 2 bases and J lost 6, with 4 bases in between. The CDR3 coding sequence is TGTGCCAGCAGCTTATGGGCCGGGGAGCTGTTTTTT. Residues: CASSLWAGELFF.

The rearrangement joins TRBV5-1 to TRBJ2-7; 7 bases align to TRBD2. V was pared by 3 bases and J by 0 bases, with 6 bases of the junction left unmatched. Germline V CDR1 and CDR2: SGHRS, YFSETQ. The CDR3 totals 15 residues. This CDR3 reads CASSSGVAGSYEQYF. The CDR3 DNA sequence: TGCGCCAGCAGCTCTGGGGTAGCGGGCTCCTACGAGCAGTACTTC. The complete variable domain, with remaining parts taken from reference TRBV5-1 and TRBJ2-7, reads KAGVTQTPRYLIKTRGQQVTLSCSPISGHRSVSWYQQTPGQGLQFLFEYFSETQRNKGNFPGRFSGRQFSNSRSEMNVSTLELGDSALYLCASSSGVAGSYEQYFGPGTRLTVT.

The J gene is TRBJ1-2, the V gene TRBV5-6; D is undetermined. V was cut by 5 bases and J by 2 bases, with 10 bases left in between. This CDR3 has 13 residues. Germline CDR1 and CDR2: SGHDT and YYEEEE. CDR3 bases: TGTGCCAGCAGTCCACTCGTAAACTATGGCTACACCTTC. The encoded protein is CASSPLVNYGYTF.

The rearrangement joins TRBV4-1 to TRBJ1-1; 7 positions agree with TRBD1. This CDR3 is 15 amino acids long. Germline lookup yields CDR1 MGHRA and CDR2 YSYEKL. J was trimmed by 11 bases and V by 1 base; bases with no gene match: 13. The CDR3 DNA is TGCGCCAGCAGCCAAGTAGGGACAGCGGCTTGGGGGGCTTTCTTT. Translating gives CASSQVGTAAWGAFF.

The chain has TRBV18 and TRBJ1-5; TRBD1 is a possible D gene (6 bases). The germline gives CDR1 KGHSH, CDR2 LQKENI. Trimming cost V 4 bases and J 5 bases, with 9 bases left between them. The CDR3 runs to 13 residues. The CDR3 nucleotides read TGTGCCAGCTCACTACGACAGGATCAGCCCCAGCATTTT. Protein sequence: CASSLRQDQPQHF.

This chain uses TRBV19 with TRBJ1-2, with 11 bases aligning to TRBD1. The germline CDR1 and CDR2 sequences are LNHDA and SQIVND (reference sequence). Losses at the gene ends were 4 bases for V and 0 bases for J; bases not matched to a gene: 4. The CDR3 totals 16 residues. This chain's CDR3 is CASSTGTGGANYGYTF. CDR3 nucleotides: TGTGCCAGTAGTACCGGGACAGGGGGAGCTAACTATGGCTACACCTTC.